The 21 T cell receptor beta chains below were found in one sample sequenced in a study of cytomegalovirus exposure and HLA in healthy donors. The PCR used 60 Vbeta and 13 Jbeta primers. Using immunoSEQ multiplex PCR, the repertoire was profiled, and TCRdb retains in-frame clones only, with some absent. The sample has 180,000 or so clones; 75% to 80% are singletons. Sequencing input: PBMCs. These TCRs come from a man between 35 and 55 years old in good health and CMV-seropositive.

J is TRBJ1-1 and V is TRBV11-3; tentative D call: TRBD1 (5 bases). CDR1 is SGHNT, CDR2 YENEEA, per germline. The CDR3 loop spans 14 amino acids. Trimming left V 3 bases short and J 11 bases short, with 19 bases between. As DNA, the CDR3 is TGTGCCAGCAGCTTGCCTGATGTAGGGGTCCGGGCTTTCTTT. Translated: CASSLPDVGVRAFF.

The gene calls are TRBV5-1 and TRBJ1-2, with D hard to call. Trimming stripped 2 bases from V and 4 bases from J, with 12 bases between. In germline, CDR1 is SGHRS, CDR2 YFSETQ. This CDR3 has 14 amino acids. The DNA for the CDR3 is TGCGCCAGCAGCTTTCCGGGCGGGAGCTATGGCTACACCTTC. This encodes CASSFPGGSYGYTF.

V gene TRBV2 combines with J gene TRBJ1-2; D is uncertain. Germline-derived CDR1 and CDR2 are SNHLY and FYNNEI. V lost 6 bases, J lost 1 base, and 15 bases lay in between. CDR3 length: 15 residues. The CDR3 loop reads CASSPQQAINYGYTF. The CDR3 DNA sequence: TGTGCCAGCAGCCCCCAGCAGGCCATTAACTATGGCTACACCTTC.

CDR3 residues: CASSFNGGPMGEGETQYF. The CDR3 coding sequence is TGCGCCAGCAGCTTCAACGGGGGGCCGATGGGAGAGGGAGAGACCCAGTACTTC. This chain joins TRBV5-1 and TRBJ2-5, with D perhaps matching TRBD2 (7 bases). V lost 2 bases to trimming and J lost 4 bases, with 24 bases between them. This CDR3 has 18 residues. Germline V lookup: CDR1 SGHRS, CDR2 YFSETQ.

This clone was detected once. The CDR3 region is CASTQAQGGGEQYF. DNA for the CDR3: TGCGCCAGCACCCAAGCACAGGGAGGGGGCGAGCAGTACTTC. V is TRBV5-1 and J is TRBJ2-7, with D perhaps matching TRBD2 (7 bases). The germline gives CDR1 SGHRS, CDR2 YFSETQ. V lost 6 bases, J lost 6 bases, and 19 bases lay in between. This CDR3 is 14 amino acids long. Full variable domain (missing parts from reference TRBV5-1 and TRBJ2-7): KAGVTQTPRYLIKTRGQQVTLSCSPISGHRSVSWYQQTPGQGLQFLFEYFSETQRNKGNFPGRFSGRQFSNSRSEMNVSTLELGDSALYLCASTQAQGGGEQYFGPGTRLTVT.

The chain joins TRBV19 to TRBJ2-3; 7 bases align to TRBD2. Trimming cost V 4 bases and J 2 bases; bases outside gene matches: 9. CDR1 is LNHDA and CDR2 is SQIVND in the germline V gene (reference sequence). This CDR3 spans 16 amino acids. CDR3 protein: CASSTLAATYTDTQYF. The CDR3 DNA is TGTGCCAGTAGTACGCTAGCGGCCACTTACACAGATACGCAGTATTTT.

DNA for the CDR3: TGCAGCGTGGGGACTAGCGAAGCAGATACGCAGTATTTT. Translating gives CSVGTSEADTQYF. V usage is TRBV29-1 and J usage is TRBJ2-3; 10 nucleotides align to TRBD2. The CDR3 contains 13 residues. Germline lookup yields CDR1 SQVTM and CDR2 ANQGSEA. The junction had 4 bases not matched to a gene; V was cut back by 6 bases and J by 4 bases.

The gene calls are TRBV12-5 and TRBJ2-7; a possible D gene is TRBD2 (5 bases). Germline assignment: CDR1 LGHNT and CDR2 FRNRAP. V was trimmed by 10 bases and J by 4 bases, leaving 17 bases between them. This CDR3 contains 13 residues. CDR3 sequence reads: CAKEREDSYEQYF. CDR3 in DNA: TGTGCTAAGGAACGGGAAGACTCTTACGAGCAGTACTTC.

The chain is built from TRBV10-3 and TRBJ2-7; TRBD2 matches at 11 bases. This CDR3 has 13 amino acids. J was trimmed by 2 bases and V by 10 bases; bases with no gene match: 4. Germline CDR1 reads ENHRY; CDR2 reads SYGVKD. The CDR3 spells CASLAGGPYEQYF. The CDR3, as DNA: TGTGCCAGCTTAGCGGGAGGGCCCTACGAGCAGTACTTC.

V and J are TRBV9 and TRBJ2-2; 11 bases are a match to TRBD2. The length of the CDR3 is 16 residues. CDR1 SGDLS and CDR2 YYNGEE come from the germline V gene. Losses at the gene ends were 5 bases for V and 6 bases for J; bases not matched to a gene: 9. CDR3 sequence: CASSSPGLAESGELFF. The DNA for the CDR3 is TGTGCCAGCAGTAGTCCGGGACTAGCGGAGTCCGGGGAGCTGTTTTTT.

V usage is TRBV5-1 and J usage is TRBJ2-7, with 8 bases matching TRBD1. The trim removed 2 bases at V and 8 bases at J, leaving 9 bases unmatched. Germline V CDR1 and CDR2: SGHRS, YFSETQ. The CDR3 has 14 amino acids. The CDR3 loop reads CASSFGTGEGKQYF. CDR3 coding DNA: TGCGCCAGCAGCTTCGGGACAGGTGAAGGGAAGCAGTACTTC.

V usage is TRBV27 and J usage is TRBJ1-2; TRBD1 matches 9 bases. This CDR3 contains 16 residues. The germline CDR1 and CDR2 sequences are MNHEY and SMNVEV (reference sequence). V lost 5 bases and J lost 8; bases outside the gene matches: 15. The CDR3 DNA reads TGTGCCAGCAGTCCCTCGCCGGGACAGGGCCCCCCGGGCTACACCTTC. Translating it yields CASSPSPGQGPPGYTF.

Note on this clone: Other DNA sequences in this sample translate to the same CDR3. The rearrangement joins TRBV9 to TRBJ2-3; TRBD2 matches 12 bases. The germline V gene has CDR1 SGDLS and CDR2 YYNGEE. The CDR3 has 15 amino acids. Trimming took 1 base from V and 4 from J; bases not matched to a gene: 1. CDR3 DNA sequence: TGTGCCAGCAGCGTACGACTAGCGGGAGCAGATACGCAGTATTTT. Translated: CASSVRLAGADTQYF.

Here the CDR3 reads CASSRGTGAQETQYF. The DNA of the CDR3 is TGTGCCAGCAGCCGCGGGACAGGGGCCCAAGAGACCCAGTACTTC. The chain is built from TRBV5-6 and TRBJ2-5; the match to TRBD1 covers 10 bases. J gave up 1 base and V 4 bases, and 4 bases lay outside the gene matches. Germline-derived CDR1 and CDR2 are SGHDT and YYEEEE. This CDR3 is 15 amino acids long.

The chain carries TRBV2 and TRBJ1-6, with TRBD1 as a possible D gene (6 bases). Germline V gives CDR1 SNHLY, CDR2 FYNNEI. The CDR3 contains 16 residues. V lost 4 bases to trimming and J lost 0 bases, with 10 bases between them. The CDR3 region has the DNA TGTGCCAGCAGTGCCCAGGGGAGCTCCTATAATTCACCCCTCCACTTT. This translates into CASSAQGSSYNSPLHF.

J is TRBJ1-5 and V is TRBV30; D is unclear. Germline-derived CDR1 and CDR2 are GTSNPN and SVGIG (reference sequence). The CDR3 runs to 13 residues. V lost 2 bases, J lost 3 bases, and 8 bases lay in between. CDR3 bases: TGTGCCTGGAGTACCCAGGACAATCAGCCCCAGCATTTT. Its translation: CAWSTQDNQPQHF.

The V call is TRBV18, the J call TRBJ2-2; D perhaps matches TRBD1 (7 bases). Germline V gives CDR1 KGHSH, CDR2 LQKENI. The germline V and J ends were trimmed by 3 bases and 5 bases, with 13 bases remaining between them. This CDR3 spans 15 amino acids. This CDR3 is CASSPRDSRTGELFF. CDR3 DNA sequence: TGTGCCAGCTCACCGCGGGACAGTCGGACCGGGGAGCTGTTTTTT.

The chain couples TRBV5-1 to TRBJ2-5, with 9 bases lining up with TRBD1. Trimming removed 4 bases from V and 5 bases from J; junction bases left unmatched: 9. CDR3 length: 15 amino acids. The V gene's germline CDR1 is SGHRS and CDR2 YFSETQ. CDR3 sequence reads: CASSTGDRAWETQYF. The CDR3 DNA is TGCGCCAGCAGCACGGGGGACAGGGCGTGGGAGACCCAGTACTTC. The whole variable domain, remainder taken from reference TRBV5-1 and TRBJ2-5, is KAGVTQTPRYLIKTRGQQVTLSCSPISGHRSVSWYQQTPGQGLQFLFEYFSETQRNKGNFPGRFSGRQFSNSRSEMNVSTLELGDSALYLCASSTGDRAWETQYFGPGTRLLVL.

The rearrangement uses TRBV6-1 and TRBJ1-4, with 8 bases lining up with TRBD1. Germline values: CDR1 MNHNS, CDR2 SASEGT. V gave up 6 bases and J gave up 4 bases; unmatched junction bases: 7. CDR3 length: 15 amino acids. CDR3 DNA sequence: TGTGCCAGCAGAAACGGACAGGGTGGTAATGAAAAACTGTTTTTT. Translation: CASRNGQGGNEKLFF.

The rearrangement uses TRBV5-6 and TRBJ1-3, with TRBD1 as a possible D gene (5 bases). In germline, CDR1 is SGHDT, CDR2 YYEEEE. The CDR3 sequence is 15 residues long. Trimming left V 0 bases short and J 4 bases short, with 11 bases between. CDR3 in DNA: TGTGCCAGCAGCTTGGGACAGCTCAGGGGAAACACCATATATTTT. It specifies CASSLGQLRGNTIYF.

The chain employs TRBV6-5 and TRBJ2-1; 7 nucleotides match TRBD2. CDR3 length: 16 amino acids. The junction had 6 bases not matched to a gene; V was cut back by 4 bases and J by 0 bases. Germline values: CDR1 MNHEY, CDR2 SVGAGI. This chain's CDR3 is CASSSRASGSYNEQFF. CDR3 nucleotides: TGTGCCAGCAGTTCCCGGGCTAGCGGCTCCTACAATGAGCAGTTCTTC.